Following are 29 T cell receptor beta chains from one sample sequenced in a study of read filtering for tumor transcriptome and immune sequencing. The library was built from around 400 ng RNA with molecular barcoded adaptors for alpha/delta and beta/gamma chains. TCRdb reanalysed the reads using MiXCR and keeps one entry per CDR3 protein. The table shows some 130,000 distinct CDR3 sequences, with 10% to 15% occurring only once. Material: a population of CD138-negative cells sorted from bone marrow. These receptors were obtained from a donor aged 40 or older with multiple myeloma.

V usage is TRBV7-9 and J usage is TRBJ2-3; D ambiguous. Per germline, CDR1 SEHNR and CDR2 FQNEAQ (reference sequence). The CDR3 sequence is 10 residues long. CDR3 amino acids: CAPHTDTQYF. The CDR3 DNA reads TGTGCACCCCATACAGATACGCAGTATTTT.

This clonotype was found many times. This chain uses TRBV12-3 or TRBV12-4 with TRBJ2-3; D is unresolved. Trimming shortened V by 3 bases and J by 2 bases, and 3 bases separated the two germline ends. The CDR3 sequence is 12 residues long. As DNA, the CDR3 is TGTGCCAGCAGTTTGGCCACAGATACGCAGTATTTT. Translated, it gives CASSLATDTQYF.

This sequence joins TRBV5-1 and TRBJ2-5, with a weak D call TRBD2 (7 bases). There are 16 residues in the CDR3. The germline V gene encodes CDR1 SGHRS and CDR2 YFSETQ. V was cut by 4 bases and J by 4 bases, with 20 bases left in between. CDR3 region: CASSPEGGCEGETQYF. The CDR3 coding sequence is TGCGCCAGCAGCCCTGAGGGGGGGTGCGAGGGAGAGACCCAGTACTTC. The full variable domain, its missing parts supplied by reference TRBV5-1 and TRBJ2-5, is KAGVTQTPRYLIKTRGQQVTLSCSPISGHRSVSWYQQTPGQGLQFLFEYFSETQRNKGNFPGRFSGRQFSNSRSEMNVSTLELGDSALYLCASSPEGGCEGETQYFGPGTRLLVL.

Many counts were recorded for this clonotype. The genes are TRBV7-9 and TRBJ2-1, with TRBD2 identical over 7 bases. CDR1 and CDR2 (germline): SEHNR, FQNEAQ (reference sequence). V was clipped by 4 bases and J by 0 bases; unmatched bases: 3. This CDR3 has 15 amino acids. CDR3 sequence (DNA): TGTGCCAGCAGCTCCGGGGGGACCTCCTACAATGAGCAGTTCTTC. Its protein is CASSSGGTSYNEQFF.

This clonotype was counted many times. The rearrangement joins TRBV29-1 to TRBJ1-2; D call uncertain. Trimming took 7 bases from V and 4 from J, leaving 19 bases between them. The CDR3 contains 14 residues. The germline CDR1 and CDR2 sequences are SQVTM and ANQGSEA. Here the CDR3 reads CSAMELGGLYGYTF. The CDR3 DNA follows: TGCAGCGCCATGGAGCTGGGTGGGCTCTATGGCTACACCTTC.

This clonotype was found many times. V and J are TRBV6-1 and TRBJ1-1; D remains ambiguous. The ends were cut back, 7 bases at V and 0 bases at J, with 9 bases in the middle. Germline V CDR1 and CDR2: MNHNS, SASEGT. The CDR3 sequence is 13 residues long. The CDR3 DNA sequence: TGTGCCAGCACTGGTCCTTTGAACACTGAAGCTTTCTTT. Protein sequence: CASTGPLNTEAFF.

At least ten counts were recorded for this clonotype. The chain carries TRBV7-2 and TRBJ2-4; D may match TRBD1 or TRBD2 (7 bases each). The V end lost 5 bases, the J end lost 1 base, and 15 bases lay between the germline ends. Germline V gene sequence: CDR1 SGHTA, CDR2 FQGNSA. The CDR3 spans 16 residues. The CDR3 protein is CASSPRGGTAKNIQYF. The CDR3 region has the DNA TGTGCCAGCAGCCCCAGGGGGGGTACGGCCAAAAACATTCAGTACTTC.

The table lists this clonotype with a few counts. The chain combines TRBV6-5 with TRBJ1-2; 11 bases map to TRBD1. CDR3 length: 13 residues. CDR1 is MNHEY and CDR2 is SVGAGI in the germline V gene. V was pared by 6 bases and J by 7 bases, with 4 bases of the junction left unmatched. DNA of the CDR3: TGTGCCAGCAGAAAGGACAGGGGGCTTGGCTACACCTTC. Its translation is CASRKDRGLGYTF.

This clonotype showed up many times. CDR3 sequence reads: CASTRGYEQYF. The DNA for the CDR3 is TGTGCCAGCACCCGGGGATACGAGCAGTACTTC. The V gene is TRBV7-9, the J gene TRBJ2-7, with TRBD2 as a possible D gene (5 bases). Germline V gene lookup returns CDR1 SEHNR and CDR2 FQNEAQ (reference sequence). V dropped 7 bases and J dropped 4 bases, with 8 bases sitting between them. The CDR3 has 11 amino acids.

This clonotype has a count of ten or more. The V and J genes are TRBV29-1 and TRBJ2-2; D perhaps matches TRBD1 (5 bases). Germline lookup yields CDR1 SQVTM and CDR2 ANQGSEA. This CDR3 is built from 13 residues. V shed 4 bases and J shed 6 bases, with 12 bases lying between them. CDR3: CSVVVVGAGELFF. Here the CDR3 DNA reads TGCAGCGTTGTGGTAGTAGGGGCCGGGGAGCTGTTTTTT.

This clonotype was observed at least ten times. This chain links TRBV4-2 with TRBJ2-3; the match to TRBD2 covers 10 bases. The CDR3 is 15 residues long. Germline V gives CDR1 LGHNA, CDR2 YNFKEQ. With 2 bases clipped from V and 6 bases from J, the junction kept 5 bases outside the gene matches. CDR3 nucleotides: TGTGCCAGCAGCCAATTAGCGGGAGGATCGGATACGCAGTATTTT. Protein sequence: CASSQLAGGSDTQYF.

With respect to this clonotype: The junction differs from germline at one of its ends, possibly a read error. The rearrangement joins TRBV5-1 to TRBJ1-5, with TRBD1 as a possible D gene (5 bases). The CDR3 runs to 17 residues. The germline CDR1 and CDR2 sequences are SGHRS and YFSETQ. In DNA form, the CDR3 reads TGCGTCAGCAGCTTATCCCCTGACAGCATTAGCAATCAGCCCCAGCATTTT. Translated: CVSSLSPDSISNQPQHF.

This clonotype was observed many times. The chain has TRBV5-1 and TRBJ2-3; either TRBD1 or TRBD2 may supply D (5 bases each). CDR3 length equals 16 residues. Germline assignment: CDR1 SGHRS and CDR2 YFSETQ. V was clipped by 0 bases and J by 0 bases, with 11 bases between them. Written as DNA, the CDR3 is TGCGCCAGCAGCTTGGAAGGGGACGGAAGCACAGATACGCAGTATTTT. Its protein is CASSLEGDGSTDTQYF.

Only a few counts were recorded for this clonotype. This may come from a read error, since a much larger clone is one base off. The chain is built from TRBV12-3 or TRBV12-4 and TRBJ1-2; tentative D call: TRBD1 (5 bases). CDR3 length equals 13 residues. With 8 bases removed from V and 6 bases from J, the gap between germline ends came to 16 bases. This CDR3 reads CASYAGGRHGYTF. The CDR3 DNA sequence: TGTGCCAGCTATGCGGGGGGGAGGCATGGCTACACCTTC.

This clonotype was seen repeatedly, ten times or more. The chain couples TRBV3-1 to TRBJ1-5, with a weak D call TRBD1 (5 bases). V was trimmed by 1 base and J by 4 bases, leaving 11 bases between them. The CDR3 covers 15 residues. Germline loops: CDR1 LGHDT, CDR2 YNNKEL (reference sequence). The CDR3 DNA reads as TGTGCCAGCAGCCAAGGCTACAGGATAAATCAGCCCCAGCATTTT. Its translation: CASSQGYRINQPQHF.

This clonotype was detected a few times. The chain employs TRBV14 and TRBJ2-1; the D gene is possibly TRBD1 (5 bases). The V and J ends lost 3 bases and 0 bases respectively, with 9 bases between them. CDR1 is SGHDN and CDR2 is FVKESK in the germline V gene. This CDR3 spans 15 amino acids. The CDR3 reads CASSQGQASYNEQFF. The CDR3 region has the DNA TGTGCCAGCAGCCAGGGGCAGGCCTCCTACAATGAGCAGTTCTTC.

The sample holds many counts of this clonotype. V gene TRBV28 combines with J gene TRBJ2-7; D remains unclear. V lost 4 bases and J lost 0, with 4 bases in between. Germline V CDR1 and CDR2: MDHEN, SYDVKM. The CDR3 loop spans 12 amino acids. The CDR3, as DNA: TGTGCCAGCAGTTCGTACTCCTACGAGCAGTACTTC. Its protein product is CASSSYSYEQYF.

This sequence joins TRBV15 and TRBJ2-3; D unclear. This CDR3 spans 13 amino acids. V was pared by 5 bases and J by 2 bases, with 8 bases between. The germline CDR1 and CDR2 sequences are LNHNV and YYDKDF (reference sequence). CDR3 DNA: TGTGCCACCAGCCAACCCTCCACAGATACGCAGTATTTT. It yields the protein CATSQPSTDTQYF.

This clonotype has at least ten counts. The chain has TRBV12-3 or TRBV12-4 and TRBJ2-1; 7 nucleotides agree with TRBD1. V was clipped by 6 bases and J by 5 bases; unmatched bases: 4. The CDR3 loop spans 13 amino acids. In DNA form, the CDR3 reads TGTGCCAGCAGACCGGACAGGCACAATGAGCAGTTCTTC. Translating it yields CASRPDRHNEQFF.

This clonotype occurred many times. This chain connects TRBV29-1 to TRBJ1-1, with unresolved D. The CDR3 runs 12 residues. The germline V and J ends were trimmed by 6 bases and 1 base, with 9 bases remaining between them. The germline V gene has CDR1 SQVTM and CDR2 ANQGSEA. The CDR3: CSVGRANTEAFF. The CDR3 DNA is TGCAGCGTGGGGAGGGCGAACACTGAAGCTTTCTTT.

In its sample, this clonotype was seen many times. This sequence joins TRBV7-2 and TRBJ2-3; D is uncertain. The CDR3 is 14 amino acids. The germline V gene has CDR1 SGHTA and CDR2 FQGNSA. V lost 3 bases and J 1 base, leaving 8 bases between the germline ends. CDR3 amino acids: CASSFNMGTDTQYF. CDR3 nucleotides: TGTGCCAGCAGCTTTAACATGGGCACAGATACGCAGTATTTT.

This clonotype has just one count. This may come from a read error, since a much larger clone is one base off. The conserved phenylalanine or tryptophan is not found at the CDR3 terminus, so this likely reflects a read error. The chain combines TRBV28 with TRBJ2-5; D unresolved. The CDR3 totals 15 residues. Germline V CDR1 and CDR2: MDHEN, SYDVKM. With 2 bases removed from V and 2 bases from J, the gap between germline ends came to 12 bases. The CDR3 sequence is CASSLIGQLQETQYS. CDR3 nucleotides: TGTGCCAGCAGTTTAATAGGGCAGCTGCAAGAGACCCAGTACTCC.

This clonotype was detected ten times or more. The chain carries TRBV20-1 and TRBJ2-7, with TRBD2 matching over 7 bases. Germline CDR1 DFQATT, CDR2 SNEGSKA (reference sequence). The length of the CDR3 is 14 residues. The junction had 4 bases not matched to a gene; V was cut back by 0 bases and J by 2 bases. CDR3 loop: CSARDQRGTYEQYF. In DNA form, the CDR3 reads TGCAGTGCTAGAGACCAGCGGGGAACCTACGAGCAGTACTTC.

This clonotype was recorded at least ten times. The chain couples TRBV11-2 to TRBJ2-3, with 9 bases identical to TRBD2. CDR3 size: 17 residues. Germline V gives CDR1 SGHAT, CDR2 FQNNGV. V lost 0 bases to trimming and J lost 4 bases; unmatched junction nucleotides: 8. CDR3 in DNA: TGTGCCAGCAGCTTAGAAGAACGACTAGCGGTCCCAGATACGCAGTATTTT. This translates into CASSLEERLAVPDTQYF.

This clonotype was observed a handful of times. A junction end diverges from the germline sequence, so it may reflect a read error. The chain uses TRBV6-1 and TRBJ1-5; D remains unclear. Germline CDR1 reads MNHNS; CDR2 reads SASEGT. The CDR3 is made up of 16 amino acids. The CDR3 nucleotides are TGTGCCACCCACCCGGCACAGCGGCATAGCAATCAGCCCCACCATTTT. Its translation: CATHPAQRHSNQPHHF.

A word on this clonotype: Being one base from a much bigger clone, this may be a read error. This chain uses TRBV15 with TRBJ2-3, with D possibly being TRBD2 (6 bases). The CDR3 length is 16 residues. CDR1 and CDR2 from the germline V gene are LNHNV and YYDKDF (reference sequence). The CDR3 DNA follows: TGTGCCACCAGCAGAAATATAGCGGCCACCACAGATACGCAGTGTTTT. It encodes CATSRNIAATTDTQCF.

A word on this clonotype: It may be a read error: a sequence one base away is much more abundant. Lacking the conserved final phenylalanine or tryptophan, this CDR3 likely reflects a read error. The rearrangement links TRBV6-5 to TRBJ2-2; no reliable D call. The germline V gene encodes CDR1 MNHEY and CDR2 SVGAGI. The CDR3 extends over 13 amino acids. V was trimmed by 7 bases and J by 6 bases, leaving 12 bases between them. The CDR3, as DNA: TGTGCCAGCACCGACATGGGGTCCGGGGAGCTGTTTTCT. It codes for CASTDMGSGELFS.

The genes are TRBV2 and TRBJ2-1, with 8 positions matching TRBD2. Per germline, CDR1 SNHLY and CDR2 FYNNEI. CDR3 length: 15 residues. The junction had 13 bases not matched to a gene; V was cut back by 6 bases and J by 9 bases. The CDR3 DNA reads TGTGCCAGCAGCGGGGGGGCGGTGATGAATGGTGAGCAGTTCTTC. Residues: CASSGGAVMNGEQFF.

This clonotype turned up a few times. The junction does not match germline at one end; this may be a read error. V gene TRBV20-1 combines with J gene TRBJ2-5; TRBD1 might be the D (5 bases). CDR3 length equals 15 residues. CDR1 DFQATT and CDR2 SNEGSKA come from the germline V gene (reference sequence). The CDR3 coding sequence is TGCAGTGCTGCCCGAGTGGGGCGATTCCAAGAGACCCAGCACTTC. Translating it yields CSAARVGRFQETQHF.